Included here is one T cell receptor beta chain sequence, with context. Its antigen is not identified. The data were taken from a study of response to subunit inactivated influenza vaccine. Germline V lookup: CDR1 SGDLS, CDR2 YYNGEE. This CDR3 is built from 14 residues. The V end lost 2 bases, the J end lost 0 bases, and 9 bases lay between the germline ends. Each CDR3 protein is one row after TCRdb ran MiXCR on the RT-PCR reads. The data show roughly 630,000 distinct CDR3 sequences, approximately 15% seen once. General observations from the study: Authors suggested each seasonal influenza vaccination recruits few new T cells.

Sequencing was performed on PBMCs from blood, taken 14 to 15 days before vaccination. V and J are TRBV9 and TRBJ2-7, with a possible D match to TRBD1 (5 bases). This clonotype was sampled from a man aged 50 to 60 who received an inactivated influenza vaccine. CDR3 bases: TGTGCCAGCAGCGTCAGGGTGGTCTCCTACGAGCAGTACTTC. Encoded protein: CASSVRVVSYEQYF.